These 18 T cell receptor beta chains came from one sample sequenced in a study of blood T cell repertoires in COVID-19. Clones were sequenced by immunoSEQ multiplex PCR, and TCRdb holds only the in-frame ones, with some missing. Of over 100,000 clones listed, 85% to 90% are singletons. The specimen was peripheral blood. These receptors were collected from a man aged 55 to 70 with COVID-19, enrolled during active disease.

The rearrangement links TRBV7-8 to TRBJ1-1; D perhaps matches TRBD1 (5 bases). Trimming removed 1 base at V and 0 bases at J, with 18 bases between. Germline CDR1 is SGHVS and CDR2 is FQNEAQ. The CDR3 covers 18 residues. The CDR3 coding sequence is TGTGCCAGCAGCTTAGTGGTGGGCAGTGGGGCAATGAACACTGAAGCTTTCTTT. Amino acid sequence: CASSLVVGSGAMNTEAFF.

CDR3 coding DNA: TGTGCCAGCAGTTGGAGTTTGCGAGCTAACTATGGCTACACCTTC. Encoded protein: CASSWSLRANYGYTF. The chain carries TRBV28 and TRBJ1-2; D remains ambiguous. In germline, CDR1 is MDHEN, CDR2 SYDVKM. Deletions cut 4 bases from V and 0 bases from J, with 12 bases between. This CDR3 has 15 amino acids.

J is TRBJ1-2 and V is TRBV7-3; D remains ambiguous. The CDR3 extends over 13 amino acids. Trimming cost V 2 bases and J 8 bases, with 12 bases left between them. CDR1 and CDR2 from the germline V gene are SGHTA and FQGTGA. The CDR3 DNA follows: TGTGCCAGCAGCTTACTCGTCGGTGAGGGCTACACCTTC. Protein product: CASSLLVGEGYTF.

The chain joins TRBV6-5 to TRBJ1-2; 7 bases line up with TRBD1. CDR3 length equals 13 residues. Looked up from germline, CDR1 is MNHEY and CDR2 is SVGAGI. Germline trimming cut 3 bases from V and 10 bases from J; bases unmatched to any gene: 8. The CDR3 protein is CASSYWSGGDYTF. CDR3 coding DNA: TGTGCCAGCAGTTATTGGTCAGGGGGAGACTACACCTTC.

The V and J genes are TRBV6-2 or TRBV6-3 and TRBJ2-5; 16 bases align to TRBD2. The germline CDR1 and CDR2 sequences are MNHEY and SVGEGT. The length of the CDR3 is 18 residues. V shed 6 bases, J shed 1 base, and the junction held 8 bases outside the gene matches. CDR3 in DNA: TGTGCCAGCAGCGTGGGACTAGCGGGGGGGCGGAGCCAAGAGACCCAGTACTTC. It yields the protein CASSVGLAGGRSQETQYF.

The chain couples TRBV11-1 to TRBJ2-7; weak D call: TRBD1 (6 bases). V was shortened by 1 base and J by 3 bases, with 13 bases between the two germline ends. The CDR3 has 15 residues. CDR1 is SGHAT, CDR2 FQDESV, per germline (reference sequence). Here the CDR3 DNA reads TGTGCCAGCAGCTTAGACCCCACAGGGAACTACGAGCAGTACTTC. It translates to CASSLDPTGNYEQYF.

The chain has TRBV28 and TRBJ2-2; 7 bases align to TRBD1. Germline values: CDR1 MDHEN, CDR2 SYDVKM. Trimming removed 8 bases from V and 5 bases from J; junction bases left unmatched: 2. The CDR3 contains 12 residues. This CDR3 is CASWTGTGELFF. CDR3 coding DNA: TGTGCCAGCTGGACAGGTACCGGGGAGCTGTTTTTT.

The chain is built from TRBV4-3 and TRBJ1-1, with unresolved D. V gave up 0 bases and J gave up 0 bases, with 8 bases separating them. The CDR3 is made up of 15 amino acids. Germline assignment: CDR1 LGHNA and CDR2 YSLEER. The CDR3 DNA reads as TGCGCCAGCAGCCAAGAGCACGGTATGAACACTGAAGCTTTCTTT. Translating it yields CASSQEHGMNTEAFF.

The chain combines TRBV10-3 with TRBJ2-3; D is uncertain. The CDR3 runs to 14 residues. The germline V and J ends were trimmed by 3 bases and 6 bases, with 13 bases remaining between them. CDR1 is ENHRY and CDR2 is SYGVKD in the germline V gene. The CDR3 coding sequence is TGTGCCATCAGTGATCCCCTTCACGAGGATACGCAGTATTTT. The encoded protein is CAISDPLHEDTQYF.

The CDR3 reads CASTRGRSQPQHF. DNA of the CDR3: TGTGCCAGCACCCGAGGGAGGAGTCAGCCCCAGCATTTT. The chain is built from TRBV2 and TRBJ1-5, with D uncertain. Trimming pared 7 bases from V and 6 bases from J, leaving 13 bases between. CDR1 and CDR2 (germline): SNHLY, FYNNEI. CDR3 length equals 13 residues.

The J gene is TRBJ1-1, the V gene TRBV3-1 (or the pseudogene TRBV3-2); 8 nucleotides agree with TRBD1. Germline V gene lookup returns CDR1 LGHDT and CDR2 YNNKEL (reference sequence). There are 15 residues in the CDR3. Trimming at V came to 7 bases and at J to 1 base, leaving 8 bases not matched to a gene. The CDR3 spells CASTVDRGWNTEAFF. As DNA, the CDR3 is TGTGCCAGCACGGTAGACAGGGGTTGGAACACTGAAGCTTTCTTT.

The rearrangement uses TRBV5-1 and TRBJ2-7, with D maybe TRBD1 (6 bases). The V and J ends lost 2 bases and 6 bases respectively, with 21 bases between them. The CDR3 spans 16 residues. Germline CDR1 reads SGHRS; CDR2 reads YFSETQ. As DNA, the CDR3 is TGCGCCAGCAGCTTAACAGGGAGCTCTGGTATGGGCGAGCAGTACTTC. As protein: CASSLTGSSGMGEQYF.

The CDR3 DNA reads as TGTGCCAGCAGCCAAGAGGCTCCGGGACAGGGGCGAGACGAGCAGTACTTC. Translation: CASSQEAPGQGRDEQYF. V gene TRBV4-2 combines with J gene TRBJ2-7; 10 nucleotides line up with TRBD1. The germline V gene encodes CDR1 LGHNA and CDR2 YNFKEQ. The trim removed 0 bases at V and 5 bases at J, leaving 10 bases unmatched. The CDR3 has 17 residues.

CDR3 region: CASSLELGNEKLFF. The CDR3 DNA reads TGCGCCAGCAGCTTGGAGTTGGGCAATGAAAAACTGTTTTTT. The J gene is TRBJ1-4, the V gene TRBV5-1; D is unclear. Between the trimmed V and J ends, which lost 0 bases and 5 bases, there was a span of 8 bases. Germline lookup yields CDR1 SGHRS and CDR2 YFSETQ. CDR3 size: 14 residues.

This clone is a singleton in its sample. The genes are TRBV4-2 and TRBJ2-6, with 9 bases matching TRBD1. The CDR3 loop spans 22 amino acids. The J segment lost 4 bases and the V segment lost 1 base, leaving 20 bases of the junction unmatched. Germline CDR1 reads LGHNA; CDR2 reads YNFKEQ. CDR3 loop: CASSQVVGQGFGRFGGANVLTF. The CDR3 DNA reads TGTGCCAGCAGCCAAGTGGTAGGACAGGGGTTTGGACGATTCGGAGGGGCCAACGTCCTGACTTTC.

The chain is built from TRBV18 and TRBJ2-7, with a weak D call TRBD1 (6 bases). The V gene lost 2 bases and the J gene lost 4 bases, with 18 bases spanning the gap. The germline V gene encodes CDR1 KGHSH and CDR2 LQKENI. CDR3 length equals 16 residues. The CDR3 loop is CASSPRSVGAGYEQYF. The CDR3 DNA is TGTGCCAGCTCACCAAGGTCGGTGGGGGCTGGGTACGAGCAGTACTTC.

The chain uses TRBV19 and TRBJ1-4; D remains ambiguous. V lost 8 bases, J lost 5 bases, and 15 bases lay in between. The length of the CDR3 is 14 residues. The germline V gene has CDR1 LNHDA and CDR2 SQIVND (reference sequence). CDR3 nucleotide sequence: TGTGCCAGTGAAGCGGGCCTCTTAAATGAAAAACTGTTTTTT. Translated, it gives CASEAGLLNEKLFF.

Concerning this clone: Other DNA sequences from this sample encode an identical CDR3 as well. The chain combines TRBV6-2 or TRBV6-3 with TRBJ1-2; 8 bases match TRBD1. This CDR3 is built from 13 residues. V shed 6 bases and J 4 bases; nucleotides not matched to a gene: 4. Per germline, CDR1 MNHEY and CDR2 SVGEGT. The CDR3 bases are TGTGCCAGCAGCAGAACAGGGGGCTATGGCTACACCTTC. It encodes CASSRTGGYGYTF.